These 2 T cell receptor beta chains came from one sample sequenced in a study of OX40 agonist ivuxolimab in advanced cancers. Method: immunoSEQ multiplex PCR; TCRdb's copy keeps in-frame clones and lacks some. The sample includes some 60,000 clones, 86% of them seen just once. The sequencing here drew on CD4+ or CD8+ T cells sorted from blood, taken in a trial of the OX40 agonist ivuxolimab. The receptors derive from an adult with an advanced solid tumor such as melanoma, head and neck, liver or kidney cancer.

This clone came up once. V and J are TRBV5-6 and TRBJ2-1, with 8 bases matching TRBD1. The germline gives CDR1 SGHDT, CDR2 YYEEEE. Trimming at V came to 2 bases and at J to 3 bases, leaving 1 base not matched to a gene. The CDR3 extends over 14 amino acids. Here the CDR3 DNA reads TGTGCCAGCAGCTTCGGACAGGGCTACAATGAGCAGTTCTTC. This gives the protein CASSFGQGYNEQFF.

In nucleotides, the CDR3 is TGCGCCAGCGGACCGGGACAGGGGATTCGGGGCGAAAAACTGTTTTTT. Amino acids: CASGPGQGIRGEKLFF. The chain combines TRBV5-1 with TRBJ1-4, with 10 bases lining up with TRBD1. This CDR3 contains 16 residues. The junction had 14 bases not matched to a gene; V was cut back by 7 bases and J by 8 bases. CDR1 is SGHRS, CDR2 YFSETQ, per germline. Variable domain in full (rest from reference TRBV5-1 and TRBJ1-4): KAGVTQTPRYLIKTRGQQVTLSCSPISGHRSVSWYQQTPGQGLQFLFEYFSETQRNKGNFPGRFSGRQFSNSRSEMNVSTLELGDSALYLCASGPGQGIRGEKLFFGSGTQLSVL.